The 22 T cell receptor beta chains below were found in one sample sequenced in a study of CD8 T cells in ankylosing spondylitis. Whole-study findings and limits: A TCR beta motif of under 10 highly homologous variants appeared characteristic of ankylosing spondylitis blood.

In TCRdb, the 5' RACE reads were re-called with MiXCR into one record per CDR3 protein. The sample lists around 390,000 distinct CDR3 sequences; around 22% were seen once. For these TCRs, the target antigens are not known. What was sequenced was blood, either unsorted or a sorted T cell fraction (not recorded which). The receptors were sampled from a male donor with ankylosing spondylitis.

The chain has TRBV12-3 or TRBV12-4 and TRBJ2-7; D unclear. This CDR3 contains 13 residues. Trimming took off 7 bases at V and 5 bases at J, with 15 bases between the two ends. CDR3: CASTFDDKDEQYF. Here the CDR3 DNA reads TGTGCCAGCACCTTTGACGATAAGGACGAGCAGTACTTC.

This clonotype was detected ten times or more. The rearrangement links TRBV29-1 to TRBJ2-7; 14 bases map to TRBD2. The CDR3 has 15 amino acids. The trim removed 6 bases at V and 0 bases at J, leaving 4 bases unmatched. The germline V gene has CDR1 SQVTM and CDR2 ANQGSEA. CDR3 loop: CSVAGTSGSSYEQYF. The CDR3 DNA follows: TGCAGCGTCGCTGGGACTAGCGGGAGCTCCTACGAGCAGTACTTC.

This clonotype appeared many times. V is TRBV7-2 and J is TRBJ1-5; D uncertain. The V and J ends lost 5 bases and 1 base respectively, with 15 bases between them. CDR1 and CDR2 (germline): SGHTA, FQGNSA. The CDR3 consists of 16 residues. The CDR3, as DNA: TGTGCCAGCAGCCCGACTGCTACCATAAGCAATCAGCCCCAGCATTTT. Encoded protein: CASSPTATISNQPQHF.

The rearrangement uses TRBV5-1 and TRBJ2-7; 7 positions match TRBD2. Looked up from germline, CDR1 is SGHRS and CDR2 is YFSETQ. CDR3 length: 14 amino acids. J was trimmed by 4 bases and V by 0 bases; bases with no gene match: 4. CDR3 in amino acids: CASSLEGRDYEQYF. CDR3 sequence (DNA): TGCGCCAGCAGCTTGGAAGGGAGGGATTACGAGCAGTACTTC.

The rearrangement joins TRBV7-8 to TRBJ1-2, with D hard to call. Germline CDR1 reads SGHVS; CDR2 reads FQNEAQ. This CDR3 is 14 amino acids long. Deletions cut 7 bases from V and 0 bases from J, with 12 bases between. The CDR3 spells CASKGGSPNYGYTF. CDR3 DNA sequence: TGTGCCAGCAAGGGAGGGAGTCCTAACTATGGCTACACCTTC.

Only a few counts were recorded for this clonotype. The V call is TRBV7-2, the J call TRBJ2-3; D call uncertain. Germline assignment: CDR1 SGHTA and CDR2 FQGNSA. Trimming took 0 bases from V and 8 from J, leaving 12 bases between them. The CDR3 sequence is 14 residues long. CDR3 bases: TGTGCCAGCAGCTTAGCTGTGGGCACCCGTACGCAGTATTTT. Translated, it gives CASSLAVGTRTQYF. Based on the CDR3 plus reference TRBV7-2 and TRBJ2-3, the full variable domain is GAGVSQSPSNKVTEKGKDVELRCDPISGHTALYWYRQSLGQGLEFLIYFQGNSAPDKSGLPSDRFSAERTGGSVSTLTIQRTQQEDSAVYLCASSLAVGTRTQYFGPGTRLTVL.

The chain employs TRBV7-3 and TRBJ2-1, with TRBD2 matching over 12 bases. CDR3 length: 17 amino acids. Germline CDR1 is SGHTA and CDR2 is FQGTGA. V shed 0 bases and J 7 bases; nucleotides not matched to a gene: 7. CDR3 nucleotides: TGTGCCAGCAGCTTAACGAGGACTAGCGGGAAAGGTAATGAGCAGTTCTTC. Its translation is CASSLTRTSGKGNEQFF. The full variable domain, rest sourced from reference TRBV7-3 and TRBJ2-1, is GAGVSQTPSNKVTEKGKYVELRCDPISGHTALYWYRQSLGQGPEFLIYFQGTGAADDSGLPNDRFFAVRPEGSVSTLKIQRTERGDSAVYLCASSLTRTSGKGNEQFFGPGTRLTVL.

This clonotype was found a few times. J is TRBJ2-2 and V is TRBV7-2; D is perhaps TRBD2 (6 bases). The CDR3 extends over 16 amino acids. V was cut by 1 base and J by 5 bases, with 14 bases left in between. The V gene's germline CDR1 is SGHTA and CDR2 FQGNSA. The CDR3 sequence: CASSLGRTGVTGELFF. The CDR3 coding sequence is TGTGCCAGCAGCTTAGGACGGACGGGAGTAACCGGGGAGCTGTTTTTT.

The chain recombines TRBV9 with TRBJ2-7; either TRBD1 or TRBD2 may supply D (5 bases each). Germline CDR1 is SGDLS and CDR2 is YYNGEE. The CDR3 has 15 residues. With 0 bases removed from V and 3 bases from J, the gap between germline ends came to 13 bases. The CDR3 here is CASSVDGGEGYEQYF. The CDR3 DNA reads TGTGCCAGCAGCGTAGATGGGGGAGAGGGCTACGAGCAGTACTTC. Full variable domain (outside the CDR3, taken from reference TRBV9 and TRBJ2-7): DSGVTQTPKHLITATGQRVTLRCSPRSGDLSVYWYQQSLDQGLQFLIQYYNGEERAKGNILERFSAQQFPDLHSELNLSSLELGDSALYFCASSVDGGEGYEQYFGPGTRLTVT.

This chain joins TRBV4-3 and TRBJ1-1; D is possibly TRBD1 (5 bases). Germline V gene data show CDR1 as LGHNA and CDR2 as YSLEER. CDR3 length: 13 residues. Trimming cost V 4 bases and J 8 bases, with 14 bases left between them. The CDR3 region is CASSLPNRKEAFF. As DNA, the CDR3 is TGCGCCAGCAGCCTGCCTAACAGGAAAGAAGCTTTCTTT.

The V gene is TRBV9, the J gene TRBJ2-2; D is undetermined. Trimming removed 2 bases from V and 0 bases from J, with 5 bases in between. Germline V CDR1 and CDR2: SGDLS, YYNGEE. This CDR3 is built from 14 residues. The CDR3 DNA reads TGTGCCAGCAGCGTCCACTCGAACACCGGGGAGCTGTTTTTT. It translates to CASSVHSNTGELFF.

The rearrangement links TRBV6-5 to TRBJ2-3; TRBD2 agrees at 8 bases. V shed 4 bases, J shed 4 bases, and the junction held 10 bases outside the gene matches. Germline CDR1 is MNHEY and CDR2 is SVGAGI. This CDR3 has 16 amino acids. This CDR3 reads CASSWGTRRVADTQYF. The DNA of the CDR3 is TGTGCCAGCAGTTGGGGGACTAGGCGGGTCGCAGATACGCAGTATTTT.

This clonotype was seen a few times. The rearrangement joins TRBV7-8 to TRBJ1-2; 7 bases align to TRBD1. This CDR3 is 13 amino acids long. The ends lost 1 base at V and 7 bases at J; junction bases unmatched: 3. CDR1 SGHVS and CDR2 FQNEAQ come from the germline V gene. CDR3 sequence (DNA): TGTGCCAGCAGCTTAGGGGACAGTCGTGGCTACACCTTC. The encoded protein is CASSLGDSRGYTF.

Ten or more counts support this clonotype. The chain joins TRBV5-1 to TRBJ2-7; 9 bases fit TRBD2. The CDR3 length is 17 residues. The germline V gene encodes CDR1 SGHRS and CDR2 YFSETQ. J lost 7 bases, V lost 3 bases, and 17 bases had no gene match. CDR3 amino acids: CASSWGPLAGVEGEQYF. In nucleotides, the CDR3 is TGCGCCAGCAGCTGGGGGCCTTTAGCGGGAGTAGAAGGAGAGCAGTACTTC. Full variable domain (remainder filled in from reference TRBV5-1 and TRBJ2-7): KAGVTQTPRYLIKTRGQQVTLSCSPISGHRSVSWYQQTPGQGLQFLFEYFSETQRNKGNFPGRFSGRQFSNSRSEMNVSTLELGDSALYLCASSWGPLAGVEGEQYFGPGTRLTVT.

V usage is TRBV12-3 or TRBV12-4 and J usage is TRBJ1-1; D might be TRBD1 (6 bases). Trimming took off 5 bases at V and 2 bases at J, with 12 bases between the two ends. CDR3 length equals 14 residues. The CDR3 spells CASSIGQSNTEAFF. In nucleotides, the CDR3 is TGTGCCAGCAGTATTGGACAGTCCAACACTGAAGCTTTCTTT.

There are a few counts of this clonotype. CDR3 sequence (DNA): TGCAGTGCTAGAGAACTAGGTTGGGACAGCGAAGCTTTCTTT. Translation: CSARELGWDSEAFF. This rearrangement joins TRBV20-1 to TRBJ1-1; 7 bases match TRBD1. The J segment lost 8 bases and the V segment lost 0 bases, leaving 9 bases of the junction unmatched. Germline assignment: CDR1 DFQATT and CDR2 SNEGSKA (reference sequence). The CDR3 has 14 residues.

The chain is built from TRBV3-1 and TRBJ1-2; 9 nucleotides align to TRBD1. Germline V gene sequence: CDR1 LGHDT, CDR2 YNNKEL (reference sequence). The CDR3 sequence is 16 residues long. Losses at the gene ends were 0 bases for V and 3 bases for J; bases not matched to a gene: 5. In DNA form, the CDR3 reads TGTGCCAGCAGCCAAGACAGAACAGGGGGCTACTATGGCTACACCTTC. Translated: CASSQDRTGGYYGYTF.

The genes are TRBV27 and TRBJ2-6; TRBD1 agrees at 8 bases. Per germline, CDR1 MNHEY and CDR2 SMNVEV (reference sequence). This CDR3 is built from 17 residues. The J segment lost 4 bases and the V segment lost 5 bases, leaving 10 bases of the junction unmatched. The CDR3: CASSNRRQGTGANVLTF. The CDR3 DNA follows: TGTGCCAGCAGTAACCGTCGACAGGGGACCGGGGCCAACGTCCTGACTTTC.

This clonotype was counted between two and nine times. CDR3 in amino acids: CASSLVVVTGELFF. The CDR3 bases are TGTGCCAGCAGCTTAGTTGTGGTCACCGGGGAGCTGTTTTTT. This chain connects TRBV11-2 to TRBJ2-2; D remains unclear. CDR3 size: 14 residues. V gave up 1 base and J gave up 4 bases, with 7 bases separating them. Germline V gene sequence: CDR1 SGHAT, CDR2 FQNNGV.

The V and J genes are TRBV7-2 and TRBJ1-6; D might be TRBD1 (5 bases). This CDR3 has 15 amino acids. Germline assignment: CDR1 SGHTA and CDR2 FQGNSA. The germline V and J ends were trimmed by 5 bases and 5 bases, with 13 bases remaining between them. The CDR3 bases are TGTGCCAGCAGCCTGAGGGGAGATAATAATTCACCCCTCCACTTT. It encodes CASSLRGDNNSPLHF.

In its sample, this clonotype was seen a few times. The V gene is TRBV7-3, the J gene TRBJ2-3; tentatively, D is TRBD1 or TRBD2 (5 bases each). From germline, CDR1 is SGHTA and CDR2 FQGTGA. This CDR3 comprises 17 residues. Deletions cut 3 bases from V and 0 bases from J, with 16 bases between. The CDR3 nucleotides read TGTGCCAGCAGCTTGGGTCTTCTGGGGGTTAGCACAGATACGCAGTATTTT. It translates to CASSLGLLGVSTDTQYF.

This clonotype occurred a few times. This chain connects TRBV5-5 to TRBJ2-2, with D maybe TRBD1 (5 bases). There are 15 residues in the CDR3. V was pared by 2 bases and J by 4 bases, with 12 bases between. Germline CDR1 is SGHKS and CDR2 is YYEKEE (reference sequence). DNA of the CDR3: TGTGCCAGCAGCTTCTTACAGGCCCTCACCGGGGAGCTGTTTTTT. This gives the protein CASSFLQALTGELFF. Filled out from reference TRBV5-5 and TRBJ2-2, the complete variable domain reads DAGVTQSPTHLIKTRGQQVTLRCSPISGHKSVSWYQQVLGQGPQFIFQYYEKEERGRGNFPDRFSARQFPNYSSELNVNALLLGDSALYLCASSFLQALTGELFFGEGSRLTVL.